This T cell receptor beta chain was profiled in a study of Ad26.COV2.S vaccination and SARS-CoV-2 variants (dated by TCRdb to 2020 to 2023). Broadly, across the study: Donors in the vaccine arm were drawn from COV1001, a phase I-IIa trial of Ad26.COV2.S in healthy adults that was multicentre, randomized, double-blind and placebo-controlled. Ad26.COV2.S was given intramuscularly at 5x10^10 or 1x10^11 viral particles, as a single shot or as two shots 56 days apart. TCRbeta repertoire sequencing was used to assess the specificity and breadth of SARS-CoV-2-reactive T cell receptors after Ad26.COV2.S vaccination. A total of some 30 samples were included in the TCR-sequenced set, comprising 19 Ad26.COV2.S vaccine recipients, 5 placebo recipients and 8 SARS-CoV-2 convalescent individuals. Trial participants were randomized into five groups of five, in which low-dose or high-dose Ad26.COV2.S was given once or twice, or placebo was given on both occasions. Throughout the experiments and outcome assessment, investigators stayed blinded to trial group allocation. The paper's findings and limits, for the study overall: The authors noted that total T cell responses may have been underestimated by the TCR breadth and depth analyses. After vaccination, spike-specific CD8+ and CD4+ T cell responses were reported to show substantial breadth. Compared with placebo recipients, Ad26.COV2.S recipients showed higher spike-specific TCR breadth (P = 0.0014). Comparing responses between vaccine doses or regimens was not something the study was powered to do. Vaccine and placebo recipients had similar non-spike TCR breadth, a finding consistent with the vaccine containing only spike.

Interpreted using the paper, the treatment or condition label stands for: some 20 received Ad26.COV2.S at low or high dose, single or two shots; about 5 received placebo; per-sample allocation not given. For vaccine and placebo recipients, repertoires were sequenced using samples collected on day 63 after the first injection. Cohort 1b enrolled some 25 adults aged 18-55 years at a single site in Boston, USA, between 29 July and 7 August 2020. Ad26.COV2.S consisted of a replication-incompetent adenovirus type 26 vector by which a prefusion-stabilized SARS-CoV-2 spike protein from the original Wuhan strain was expressed. Looking up the germline V gene yields CDR1 KGHDR and CDR2 SFDVKD. The CDR3, cysteine through phenylalanine, is 18 amino acids long. The retained sequence is limited to the CDR3, 54 bases, with the frame set at the first base. V lost 1 base and J lost 0 bases; the stretch between them is 16 bases long.

Worth noting for this clone: The antigen it binds to is not known. No per-base quality is available; no much larger clone lies one base away.

TCRbeta CDR3 regions were sequenced with the immunoSEQ Assay. After extraction, genomic DNA underwent amplification by bias-controlled multiplex PCR, followed by high-throughput sequencing. As for the authors' bioinformatics: To quantify the absolute abundance of every unique TCRbeta CDR3 region, sequences were collapsed and filtered. T cell fraction was estimated by normalizing TCRbeta template counts to usable DNA, which was measured by amplifying reference genes present in all nucleated cells. Repertoire TCRs were annotated as SARS-CoV-2-specific by exact matching of V gene, CDR3 amino acid sequence and J gene to a known reactive TCR set. The reference SARS-CoV-2 TCR set came from MIRA and was filtered for enrichment in COVID-19-positive ImmuneCODE repertoires, removing public or cross-reactive TCRs. Using the MIRA antigens, annotated TCRs were further analysed by specific ORF or by position within an ORF. Breadth was defined as the number of annotated unique rearrangements divided by the total number of unique productive rearrangements, and depth was defined as the summed frequency of the annotated unique rearrangements. TCR breadth was compared between groups using two-sided Wilcoxon rank-sum tests. The table comes from immuneACCESS by way of TCRdb, which keeps in-frame sequences with V and J called. Part of the clones is missing from these tables; in studies checked, under half for an unresolved V gene and the rest for unknown reasons. The D gene and trimming were derived from the DNA, and the V and J assignments and clone size from that table. The sample includes 450,000 to 550,000 clones, with roughly 87% observed a single time. The ten largest clones take up 1.5% to 2% of the sample.

The sequence came from a person between 18 and 59 years old who received the Ad26.COV2.S COVID-19 vaccine or a placebo. The chain joins TRBV24-1 to TRBJ2-3, with the D gene call left open. The sequencing here drew on peripheral blood, taken in a trial of Ad26.COV2.S vaccine versus placebo. The DNA reads TGTGCCACCAGTGATTTCGGACGGTCCGCTCCTAGCACAGATACGCAGTATTTT. This yields the protein CATSDFGRSAPSTDTQYF.